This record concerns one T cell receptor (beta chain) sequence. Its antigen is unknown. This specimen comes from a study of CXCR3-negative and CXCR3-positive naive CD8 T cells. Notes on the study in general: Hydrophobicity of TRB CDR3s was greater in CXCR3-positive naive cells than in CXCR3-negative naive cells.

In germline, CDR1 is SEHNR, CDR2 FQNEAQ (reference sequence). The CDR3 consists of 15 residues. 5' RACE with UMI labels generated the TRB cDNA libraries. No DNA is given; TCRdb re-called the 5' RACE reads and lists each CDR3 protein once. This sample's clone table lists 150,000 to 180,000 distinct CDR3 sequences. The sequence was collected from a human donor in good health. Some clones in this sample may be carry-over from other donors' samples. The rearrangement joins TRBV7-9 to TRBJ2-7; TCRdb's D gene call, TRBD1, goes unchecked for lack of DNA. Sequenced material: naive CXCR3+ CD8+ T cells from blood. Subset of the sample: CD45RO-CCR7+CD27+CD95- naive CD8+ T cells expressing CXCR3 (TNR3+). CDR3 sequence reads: CASKPFGDRAYEQYF.